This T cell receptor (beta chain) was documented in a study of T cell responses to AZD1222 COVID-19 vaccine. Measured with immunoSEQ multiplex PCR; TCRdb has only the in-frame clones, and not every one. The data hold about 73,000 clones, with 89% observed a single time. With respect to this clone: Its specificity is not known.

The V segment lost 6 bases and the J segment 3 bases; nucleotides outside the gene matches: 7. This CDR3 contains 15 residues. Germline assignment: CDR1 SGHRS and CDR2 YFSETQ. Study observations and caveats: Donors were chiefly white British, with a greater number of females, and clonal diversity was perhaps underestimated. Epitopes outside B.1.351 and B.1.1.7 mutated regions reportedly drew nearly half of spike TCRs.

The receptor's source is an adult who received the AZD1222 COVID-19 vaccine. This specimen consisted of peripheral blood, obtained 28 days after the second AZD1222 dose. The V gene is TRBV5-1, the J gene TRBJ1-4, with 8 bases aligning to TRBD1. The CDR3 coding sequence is TGCGCCAGCACCCCGCAGGGGGCTCCTAATGAAAAACTGTTTTTT. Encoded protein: CASTPQGAPNEKLFF.